The 12 T cell receptor beta chains below all came from one sample that was sequenced in a study of OX40 agonist ivuxolimab in advanced cancers. TCRdb's copy holds only in-frame clones and misses some; the assay was immunoSEQ multiplex PCR. The table records some 86,000 clones, around 94% of them present only once. The sequencing used CD4+ or CD8+ T cells sorted from blood, collected in a trial of the OX40 agonist ivuxolimab. All receptors derive from an adult with an advanced solid tumor such as melanoma, head and neck, liver or kidney cancer.

The rearrangement uses TRBV2 and TRBJ2-1; a possible D gene is TRBD1 (7 bases). The ends were cut back, 7 bases at V and 4 bases at J, with 17 bases in the middle. The CDR3 length is 15 residues. CDR1 SNHLY and CDR2 FYNNEI come from the germline V gene. The CDR3 is CASMEGTVIYNEQFF. DNA for the CDR3: TGTGCCAGCATGGAGGGGACAGTGATATACAATGAGCAGTTCTTC.

This clone turned up a few times. The chain joins TRBV4-1 to TRBJ1-6; D perhaps matches TRBD1 (5 bases). The CDR3 totals 14 residues. From germline, CDR1 is MGHRA and CDR2 YSYEKL. Trimming removed 1 base from V and 4 bases from J, with 5 bases in between. The CDR3 region is CASSQGQYNSPLHF. CDR3 nucleotide sequence: TGCGCCAGCAGCCAAGGACAGTATAATTCACCCCTCCACTTT.

The chain carries TRBV14 and TRBJ2-7; D is unclear. This CDR3 contains 14 residues. Per germline, CDR1 SGHDN and CDR2 FVKESK. V dropped 2 bases and J dropped 3 bases, with 11 bases sitting between them. CDR3 nucleotides: TGTGCCAGCAGCCAATTGGGAAGCCTCTACGAGCAGTACTTC. Amino acids: CASSQLGSLYEQYF.

Details on this clone: One junction end does not reproduce the germline sequence, and a read error may be involved. V gene TRBV7-8 combines with J gene TRBJ2-2; D might be TRBD1 or TRBD2, each matching 6 bases. In germline, CDR1 is SGHVS, CDR2 FQNEAQ. The CDR3 spans 14 residues. The CDR3 spells CASVGGSKTGELFF. In DNA form, the CDR3 reads TGTGCCAGCGTGGGGGGCTCGAAAACCGGGGAGCTGTTTTTT.

The chain combines TRBV10-3 with TRBJ2-5; 11 positions agree with TRBD2. This CDR3 spans 17 amino acids. Germline trimming cut 6 bases from V and 5 bases from J; bases unmatched to any gene: 14. Germline lookup yields CDR1 ENHRY and CDR2 SYGVKD. The CDR3 coding sequence is TGTGCCATCAGCCAATCTTTAGCGGGAGGGCCCGGTGAGACCCAGTACTTC. Translation: CAISQSLAGGPGETQYF.

CDR3 amino acids: CASSLRRLADSSYEQYF. CDR3 DNA: TGTGCCAGCAGCCTACGCCGACTAGCGGACAGCTCCTACGAGCAGTACTTC. The rearrangement uses TRBV7-9 and TRBJ2-7, with 9 bases that match TRBD2. The V and J ends lost 5 bases and 0 bases, in that order; junction bases with no gene match: 11. Germline V lookup: CDR1 SEHNR, CDR2 FQNEAQ (reference sequence). The CDR3 is 17 residues long.

This chain uses TRBV27 with TRBJ2-1; TRBD2 matches at 9 bases. The CDR3 consists of 18 residues. Germline V gene sequence: CDR1 MNHEY, CDR2 SMNVEV (reference sequence). The trim removed 0 bases at V and 0 bases at J, leaving 6 bases unmatched. The CDR3 sequence is CASSLSSFSGSSYNEQFF. The CDR3 nucleotides read TGTGCCAGCAGTTTATCTTCCTTTAGCGGGAGCTCCTACAATGAGCAGTTCTTC.

J is TRBJ2-7 and V is TRBV5-1; TRBD2 might be the D (6 bases). V shed 3 bases and J shed 3 bases, with 13 bases lying between them. The germline gives CDR1 SGHRS, CDR2 YFSETQ. This CDR3 region has 14 residues. The CDR3 bases are TGCGCCAGCAGCTCGGGACTGGGCGTCTACGAGCAGTACTTC. Translated, it gives CASSSGLGVYEQYF.

This rearrangement joins TRBV6-5 to TRBJ2-2; D is uncertain. This CDR3 has 14 amino acids. The V end lost 5 bases, the J end lost 4 bases, and 11 bases lay between the germline ends. Germline assignment: CDR1 MNHEY and CDR2 SVGAGI. The CDR3 DNA reads as TGTGCCAGCAGTCGGCTTTGGGGCACCGGGGAGCTGTTTTTT. Its translation: CASSRLWGTGELFF.

The DNA for the CDR3 is TGTGCCAGCAGCGTCGGGCCCTCGGGGTCAGAGACCCAGTACTTC. Translation gives CASSVGPSGSETQYF. The chain has TRBV9 and TRBJ2-5; possibly TRBD2 for D (5 bases). Trimming cost V 2 bases and J 4 bases, with 15 bases left between them. The CDR3 contains 15 residues. CDR1 and CDR2 (germline): SGDLS, YYNGEE.

The chain combines TRBV2 with TRBJ2-6, with D perhaps matching TRBD1 (5 bases). The CDR3 runs to 16 residues. CDR1 is SNHLY, CDR2 FYNNEI, per germline. The V gene lost 2 bases and the J gene lost 0 bases, with 8 bases spanning the gap. CDR3: CASSELGASGANVLTF. CDR3 DNA sequence: TGTGCCAGCAGTGAATTAGGGGCCTCTGGGGCCAACGTCCTGACTTTC.

The CDR3 nucleotides read TGTGCCAGCAGCTTCCGGACAGGGAATGTGGGCAATCAGCCCCAGCATTTT. It codes for CASSFRTGNVGNQPQHF. V gene TRBV12-1 combines with J gene TRBJ1-5; the table gives TRBD1 as D, unverified against the DNA. TRBV12-1 constitutes a pseudogene. CDR3 length: 17 amino acids.